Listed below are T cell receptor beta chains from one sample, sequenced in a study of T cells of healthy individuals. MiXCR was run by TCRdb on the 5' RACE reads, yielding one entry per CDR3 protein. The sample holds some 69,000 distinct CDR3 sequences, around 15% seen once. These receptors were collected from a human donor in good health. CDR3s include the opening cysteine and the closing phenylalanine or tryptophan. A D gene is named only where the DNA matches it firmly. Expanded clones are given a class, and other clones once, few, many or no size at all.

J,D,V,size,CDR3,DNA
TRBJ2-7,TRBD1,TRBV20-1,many,CSARVSGGRAEQYF,TGCAGTGCTAGAGTTTCAGGGGGACGGGCCGAGCAGTACTTC
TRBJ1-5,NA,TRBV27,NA,CASSLTSGGNNQPQHF,TGTGCCAGCAGTTTAACGTCTGGGGGGAACAATCAGCCCCAGCATTTT
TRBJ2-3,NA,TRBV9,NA,CASSPGGWDTDTQYF,TGTGCCAGCAGCCCGGGGGGCTGGGACACAGATACGCAGTATTTT
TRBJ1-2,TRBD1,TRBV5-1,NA,CASSLGYTGTANYGYTF,TGCGCCAGCAGCTTGGGTTACACCGGGACAGCCAACTATGGCTACACCTTC
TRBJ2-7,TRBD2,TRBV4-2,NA,CASSQEWGGSYEQYF,TGTGCCAGCAGCCAAGAATGGGGGGGATCCTACGAGCAGTACTTC
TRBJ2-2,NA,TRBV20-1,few,CSAIAPSHGELFF,TGCAGTGCTATAGCCCCCAGCCACGGGGAGCTGTTTTTT
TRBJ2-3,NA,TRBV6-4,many,CASSPGTGFDTDTQYF,TGTGCCAGCAGCCCCGGGACGGGGTTTGACACAGATACGCAGTATTTT
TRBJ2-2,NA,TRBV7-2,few,CASSLIRGWAGELFF,TGTGCCAGCAGCTTAATTAGAGGTTGGGCCGGGGAGCTGTTTTTT
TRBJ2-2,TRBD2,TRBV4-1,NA,CASSQDPSGGLDTGELFF,TGCGCCAGCAGCCAAGATCCTAGCGGGGGACTAGACACCGGGGAGCTGTTTTTT
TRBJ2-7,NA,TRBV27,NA,CASNPAWEAYEQYF,TGTGCCAGCAACCCCGCGTGGGAGGCCTACGAGCAGTACTTC
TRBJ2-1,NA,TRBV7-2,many,CASTRSYNEQFF,TGTGCCAGCACCCGCTCCTACAATGAGCAGTTCTTC
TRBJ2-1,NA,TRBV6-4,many,CASSDFSSHEQFF,TGTGCCAGCAGTGACTTTTCGTCTCACGAGCAGTTCTTC
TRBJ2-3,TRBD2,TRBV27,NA,CASSLGGGTDTQYF,TGTGCCAGCAGTTTAGGGGGGGGCACAGATACGCAGTATTTT
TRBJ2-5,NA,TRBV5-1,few,CASSSPQGSAETQYF,TGCGCCAGCAGCTCCCCCCAAGGGAGTGCCGAGACCCAGTACTTC
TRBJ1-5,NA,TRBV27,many,CASSTWGPSVGNQPQHF,TGTGCCAGCAGCACTTGGGGCCCATCTGTGGGCAATCAGCCCCAGCATTTT
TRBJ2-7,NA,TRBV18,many,CASSPLRSYEQYF,TGTGCCAGCTCACCCCTAAGGTCCTACGAGCAGTACTTC
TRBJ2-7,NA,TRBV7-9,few,CASSLGGVAEYF,TGTGCCAGCAGCTTAGGGGGTGTGGCGGAGTACTTC
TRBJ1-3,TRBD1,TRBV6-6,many,CASSAGQGRNTIYF,TGTGCCAGCAGCGCGGGACAGGGGAGAAACACCATATATTTT
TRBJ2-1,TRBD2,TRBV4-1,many,CASSQDPVTSSSNEQFF,TGCGCCAGCAGCCAAGATCCAGTGACTAGCTCGTCGAATGAGCAGTTCTTC
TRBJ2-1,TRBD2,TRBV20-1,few,CSARSGRVQGEQFF,TGCAGTGCTCGTTCGGGGAGGGTACAAGGGGAGCAGTTCTTC
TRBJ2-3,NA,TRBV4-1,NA,CASSQERAVGADTQYF,TGCGCCAGCAGCCAGGAAAGGGCCGTCGGGGCGGATACGCAGTATTTT
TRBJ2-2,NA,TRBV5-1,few,CASSFTPGQNTGELFF,TGCGCCAGCAGTTTTACACCTGGACAGAACACCGGGGAGCTGTTTTTT
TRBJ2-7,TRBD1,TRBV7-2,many,CASSGKTGFEQYF,TGTGCCAGCAGCGGGAAGACAGGGTTCGAGCAGTACTTC
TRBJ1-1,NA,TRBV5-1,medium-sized,CASSLGAGNTEAFF,TGCGCCAGCAGCTTGGGGGCAGGCAACACTGAAGCTTTCTTT
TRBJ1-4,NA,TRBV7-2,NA,CASSLAYLPEKLFF,TGTGCCAGCAGCTTAGCGTATCTGCCCGAAAAACTGTTTTTT
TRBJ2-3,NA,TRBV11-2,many,CASSPVVTDTQYF,TGTGCCAGCAGCCCAGTGGTAACGGATACGCAGTATTTT
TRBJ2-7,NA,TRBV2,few,CASSEHLHEQYF,TGTGCCAGCAGTGAACACCTACACGAGCAGTACTTC
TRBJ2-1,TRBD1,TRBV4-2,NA,CASSQGLGTDYNEQFF,TGTGCCAGCAGCCAAGGGCTCGGGACAGATTACAATGAGCAGTTCTTC
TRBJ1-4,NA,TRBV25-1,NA,CASSDSGGYGGKLFF,TGTGCCAGCAGTGATTCCGGGGGGTATGGCGGAAAACTGTTTTTT
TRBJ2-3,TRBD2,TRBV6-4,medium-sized,CASSGTSGGTDTQYF,TGTGCCAGCAGTGGGACTAGCGGGGGCACAGATACGCAGTATTTT
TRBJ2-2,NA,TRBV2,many,CASRRNTGELFF,TGTGCCAGCAGGAGGAACACCGGGGAGCTGTTTTTT
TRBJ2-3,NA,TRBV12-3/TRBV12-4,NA,CASSRTDSGTDTQYF,TGTGCCAGCAGTAGGACAGACTCGGGCACAGATACGCAGTATTTT
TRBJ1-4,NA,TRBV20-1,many,CSARVRGEKLFF,TGCAGTGCTAGAGTGAGGGGTGAAAAACTGTTTTTT
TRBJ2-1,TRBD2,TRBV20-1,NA,CSASSSGSLQFF,TGCAGTGCTAGTTCTAGCGGGAGTCTTCAGTTCTTC
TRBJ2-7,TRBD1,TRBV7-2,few,CASSAGQGRTSYEQYF,TGTGCCAGCAGCGCGGGACAGGGAAGGACGTCCTACGAGCAGTACTTC
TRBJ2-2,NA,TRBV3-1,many,CASSQGHRANTGELFF,TGTGCCAGCAGCCAAGGGCACAGGGCGAACACCGGGGAGCTGTTTTTT
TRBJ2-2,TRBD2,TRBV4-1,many,CASSQGRTSRYTGELFF,TGCGCCAGCAGCCAAGGCAGGACTAGCCGCTACACCGGGGAGCTGTTTTTT
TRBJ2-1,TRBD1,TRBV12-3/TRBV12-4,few,CASSLTGWNEQFF,TGTGCCAGCAGTCTGACAGGGTGGAATGAGCAGTTCTTC
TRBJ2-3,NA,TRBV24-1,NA,CATSDGKRFTDTQYF,TGTGCCACCAGTGATGGCAAGCGGTTCACAGATACGCAGTATTTT
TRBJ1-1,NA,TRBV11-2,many,CASSSGRTDAEAFF,TGTGCCAGCAGCTCCGGACGGACTGACGCTGAAGCTTTCTTT
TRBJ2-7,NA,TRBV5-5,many,CASSAGAGDEQYF,TGTGCCAGCAGCGCCGGTGCCGGGGACGAGCAGTACTTC